This T cell receptor (beta chain) was found in a study of CD4 T cells in relation to SARS-CoV-2 and coronaviruses. This CDR3 is built from 15 residues. CDR1 is SGHRS, CDR2 YFSETQ, per germline. The ends were cut back, 0 bases at V and 2 bases at J, with 8 bases in the middle. Note on this clone: Its target is not known. In the same sample, other DNA sequences code for this CDR3.

Profiling relied on immunoSEQ multiplex PCR, and the TCRdb table lists in-frame clones only, not all of them. Of around 40,000 clones listed, over 70% were seen once; the top ten hold roughly 1.2%. The clonotype originates from an adult with COVID-19. The rearrangement uses TRBV5-1 and TRBJ2-2; TRBD1 or TRBD2 may be the D gene (5 bases each). Sequenced sample: naive CD4+ T cells from PBMCs, cultured in vitro. The subset denotes: naive CD4+ T cells isolated by negative enrichment. CDR3 sequence reads: CASSLGGANTGELFF. CDR3 nucleotides: TGCGCCAGCAGCTTGGGAGGGGCCAACACCGGGGAGCTGTTTTTT.